This T cell receptor (beta chain) was found in a study of shared T cell receptors in the human thymus. The CDR3 is 16 amino acids. The trim removed 0 bases at V and 6 bases at J, leaving 8 bases unmatched. Germline values: CDR1 MNHNY, CDR2 SVGAGI (reference sequence). Generated by immunoSEQ multiplex PCR, the TCRdb table keeps only in-frame clones and is missing some. The sample shows 500,000 to 750,000 clones, over 75% of them seen only once. A further study also used this sample, focusing on human thymus T cells. That investigation notes: V and J gene usage appeared biased in thymic and blood repertoires.

The J gene is TRBJ1-5, the V gene TRBV6-6; 7 bases align to TRBD1. The sequence came from a boy younger than two with a congenital heart defect. Sequencing input: thymocytes. The CDR3 loop reads CASSYSGQGVVQPQHF. The CDR3 DNA follows: TGTGCCAGCAGTTACTCCGGGCAGGGGGTCGTTCAGCCCCAGCATTTT.